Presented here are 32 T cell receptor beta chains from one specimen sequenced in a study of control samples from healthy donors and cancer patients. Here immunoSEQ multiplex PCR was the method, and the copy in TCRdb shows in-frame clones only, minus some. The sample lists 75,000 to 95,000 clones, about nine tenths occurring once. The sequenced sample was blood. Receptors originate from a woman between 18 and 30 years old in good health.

CDR3 loop: CATSDGTGGSYGYTF. In nucleotides, the CDR3 is TGTGCCACCAGTGACGGGACAGGGGGCAGCTATGGCTACACCTTC. The genes are TRBV24-1 and TRBJ1-2, with 12 bases fitting TRBD1. The CDR3 consists of 15 residues. Germline V CDR1 and CDR2: KGHDR, SFDVKD. The V segment lost 4 bases and the J segment 4 bases; nucleotides outside the gene matches: 3.

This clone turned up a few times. For the CDR3, the DNA is TGTGCCAGTAGTCCGCGCGGACAGACCTCGGGGGAGTTCTTC. This sequence encodes CASSPRGQTSGEFF. J is TRBJ2-1 and V is TRBV19; D is perhaps TRBD1 or TRBD2 (6 bases each). CDR1 is LNHDA and CDR2 is SQIVND in the germline V gene (reference sequence). CDR3 length: 14 amino acids. The V gene lost 5 bases and the J gene lost 14 bases, with 22 bases spanning the gap. Full variable domain (missing parts from reference TRBV19 and TRBJ2-1): DGGITQSPKYLFRKEGQNVTLSCEQNLNHDAMYWYRQDPGQGLRLIYYSQIVNDFQKGDIAEGYSVSREKKESFPLTVTSAQKNPTAFYLCASSPRGQTSGEFFGPGTRLTVL.

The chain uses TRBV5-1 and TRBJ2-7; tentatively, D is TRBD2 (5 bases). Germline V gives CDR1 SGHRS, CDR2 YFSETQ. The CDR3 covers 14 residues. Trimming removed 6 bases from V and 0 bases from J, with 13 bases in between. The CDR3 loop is CASKRAASSYEQYF. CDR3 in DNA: TGCGCCAGCAAGAGGGCCGCGAGCTCCTACGAGCAGTACTTC.

CDR3 DNA sequence: TGTGCCAGCAGCTTAGAGGGAAACGGCTACACCTTC. Protein sequence: CASSLEGNGYTF. The chain carries TRBV7-3 and TRBJ1-2, with D unclear. CDR3 length equals 12 residues. The germline gives CDR1 SGHTA, CDR2 FQGTGA. V shed 2 bases and J shed 8 bases, with 9 bases lying between them. Combining the CDR3 with reference TRBV7-3 and TRBJ1-2 gives the whole variable domain GAGVSQTPSNKVTEKGKYVELRCDPISGHTALYWYRQSLGQGPEFLIYFQGTGAADDSGLPNDRFFAVRPEGSVSTLKIQRTERGDSAVYLCASSLEGNGYTFGSGTRLTVV.

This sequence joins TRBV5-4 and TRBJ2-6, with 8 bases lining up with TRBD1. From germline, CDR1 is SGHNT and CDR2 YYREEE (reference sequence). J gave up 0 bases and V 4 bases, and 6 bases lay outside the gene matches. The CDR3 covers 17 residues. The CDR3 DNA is TGTGCCAGCAGCGCTAGGACAGGGCCCTCTGGGGCCAACGTCCTGACTTTC. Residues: CASSARTGPSGANVLTF.

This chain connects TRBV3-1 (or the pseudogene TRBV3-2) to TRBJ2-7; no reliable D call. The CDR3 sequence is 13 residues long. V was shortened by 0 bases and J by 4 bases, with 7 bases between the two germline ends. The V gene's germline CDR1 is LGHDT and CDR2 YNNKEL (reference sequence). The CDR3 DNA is TGTGCCAGCAGCCAAGATATTAGGTACGAGCAGTACTTC. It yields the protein CASSQDIRYEQYF.

CDR3 loop: CASSLLGSSYNSPLHF. Here the CDR3 DNA reads TGTGCCAGCAGCTTATTAGGGAGCTCCTATAATTCACCCCTCCACTTT. The chain links TRBV7-3 to TRBJ1-6; D not certain. CDR1 is SGHTA, CDR2 FQGTGA, per germline. This CDR3 comprises 16 residues. Trimming cost V 2 bases and J 0 bases, with 8 bases left between them.

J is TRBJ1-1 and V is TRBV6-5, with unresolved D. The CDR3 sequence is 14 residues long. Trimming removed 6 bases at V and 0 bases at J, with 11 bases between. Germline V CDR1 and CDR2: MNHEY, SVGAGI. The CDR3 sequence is CASSQRSVNTEAFF. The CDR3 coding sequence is TGTGCCAGCAGCCAAAGGTCCGTGAACACTGAAGCTTTCTTT.

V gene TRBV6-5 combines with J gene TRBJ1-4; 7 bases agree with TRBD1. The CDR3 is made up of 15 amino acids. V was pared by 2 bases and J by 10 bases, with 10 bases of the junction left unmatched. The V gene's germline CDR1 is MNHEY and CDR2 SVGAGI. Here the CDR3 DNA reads TGTGCCAGCAGTTACGGGAACAGGGGTTTTGGAAAACTGTTTTTT. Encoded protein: CASSYGNRGFGKLFF.

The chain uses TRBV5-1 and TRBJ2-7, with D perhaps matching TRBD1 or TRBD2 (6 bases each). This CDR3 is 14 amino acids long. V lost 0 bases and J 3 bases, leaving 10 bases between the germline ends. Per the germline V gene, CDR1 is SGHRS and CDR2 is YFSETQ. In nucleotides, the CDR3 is TGCGCCAGCAGCTTGGACAGGGAGGTCTACGAGCAGTACTTC. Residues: CASSLDREVYEQYF.

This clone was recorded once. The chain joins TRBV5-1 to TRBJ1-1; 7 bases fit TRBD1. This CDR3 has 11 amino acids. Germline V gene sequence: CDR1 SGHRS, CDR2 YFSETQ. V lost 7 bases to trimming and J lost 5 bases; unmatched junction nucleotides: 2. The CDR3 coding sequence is TGCGCCAGCTCAGGGGGGACTGAAGCTTTCTTT. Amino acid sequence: CASSGGTEAFF.

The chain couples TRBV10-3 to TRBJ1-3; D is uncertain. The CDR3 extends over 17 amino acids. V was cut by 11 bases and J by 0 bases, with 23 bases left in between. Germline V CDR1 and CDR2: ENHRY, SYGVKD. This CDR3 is CAVRPLFSDSSGNTIYF. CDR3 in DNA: TGTGCCGTTCGGCCCCTTTTTTCAGATAGCTCTGGAAACACCATATATTTT.

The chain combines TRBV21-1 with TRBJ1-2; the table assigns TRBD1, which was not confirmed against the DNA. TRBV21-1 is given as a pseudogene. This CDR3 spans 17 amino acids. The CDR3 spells CASSARDDTDRGDGYTF. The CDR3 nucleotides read TGTGCCAGCAGCGCACGTGATGATACGGACAGGGGCGATGGCTACACCTTC.

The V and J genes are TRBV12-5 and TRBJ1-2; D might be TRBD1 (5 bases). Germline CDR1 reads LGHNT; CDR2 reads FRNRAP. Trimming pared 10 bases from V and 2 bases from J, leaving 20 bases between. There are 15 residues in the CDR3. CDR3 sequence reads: CATRLGGSVNYGYTF. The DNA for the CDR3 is TGTGCTACCCGCCTTGGGGGATCGGTCAACTATGGCTACACCTTC.

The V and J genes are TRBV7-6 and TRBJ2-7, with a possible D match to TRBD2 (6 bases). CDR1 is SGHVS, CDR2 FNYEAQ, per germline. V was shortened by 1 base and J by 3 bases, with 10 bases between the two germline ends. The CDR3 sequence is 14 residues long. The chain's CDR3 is CASSLVRGGYEQYF. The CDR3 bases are TGTGCCAGCAGCTTAGTTAGGGGAGGCTACGAGCAGTACTTC.

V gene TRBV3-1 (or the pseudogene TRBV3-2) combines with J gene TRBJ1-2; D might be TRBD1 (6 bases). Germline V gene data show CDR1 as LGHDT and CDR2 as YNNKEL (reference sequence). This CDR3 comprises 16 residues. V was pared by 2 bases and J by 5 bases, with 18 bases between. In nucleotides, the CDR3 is TGTGCCAGCAGCCAACTTTATAACAGGGAGAAGTATGGCTACACCTTC. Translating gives CASSQLYNREKYGYTF.

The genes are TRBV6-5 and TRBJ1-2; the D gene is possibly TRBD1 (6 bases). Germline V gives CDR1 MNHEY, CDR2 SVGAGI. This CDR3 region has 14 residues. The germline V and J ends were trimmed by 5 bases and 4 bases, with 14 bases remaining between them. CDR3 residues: CASSPKGQTYGYTF. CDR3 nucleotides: TGTGCCAGCAGTCCCAAAGGACAGACCTATGGCTACACCTTC.

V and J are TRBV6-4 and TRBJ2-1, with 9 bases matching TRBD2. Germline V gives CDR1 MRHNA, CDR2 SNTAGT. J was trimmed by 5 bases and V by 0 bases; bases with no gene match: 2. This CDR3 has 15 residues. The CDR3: CASSDSAGGHNEQFF. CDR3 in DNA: TGTGCCAGCAGTGACTCGGCGGGGGGGCACAATGAGCAGTTCTTC.

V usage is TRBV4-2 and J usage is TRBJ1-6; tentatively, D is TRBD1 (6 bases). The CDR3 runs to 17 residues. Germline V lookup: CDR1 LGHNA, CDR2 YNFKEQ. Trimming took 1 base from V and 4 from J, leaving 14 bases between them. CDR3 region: CASSQVVGGLYNSPLHF. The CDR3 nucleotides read TGTGCCAGCAGCCAAGTTGTAGGGGGGTTATATAATTCACCCCTCCACTTT.

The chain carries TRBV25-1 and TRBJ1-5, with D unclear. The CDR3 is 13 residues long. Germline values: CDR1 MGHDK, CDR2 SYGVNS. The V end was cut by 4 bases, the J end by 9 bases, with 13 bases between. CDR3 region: CASSGSAGRPQHF. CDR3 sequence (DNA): TGTGCCAGCAGTGGTTCGGCGGGGAGGCCCCAGCATTTT.

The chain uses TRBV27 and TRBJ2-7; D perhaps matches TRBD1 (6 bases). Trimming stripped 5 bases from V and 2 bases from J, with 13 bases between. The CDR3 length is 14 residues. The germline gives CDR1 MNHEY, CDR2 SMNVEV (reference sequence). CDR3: CASSPGHPPYEQYF. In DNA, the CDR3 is TGTGCCAGCAGTCCGGGACATCCTCCCTACGAGCAGTACTTC.

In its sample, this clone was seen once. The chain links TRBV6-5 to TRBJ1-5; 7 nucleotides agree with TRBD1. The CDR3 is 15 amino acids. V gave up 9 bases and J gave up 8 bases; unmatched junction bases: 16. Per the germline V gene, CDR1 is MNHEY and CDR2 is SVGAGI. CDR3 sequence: CASSRTGGLEKPQHF. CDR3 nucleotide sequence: TGTGCCAGTTCGAGGACAGGTGGTTTAGAAAAGCCCCAGCATTTT.

CDR3 sequence (DNA): TGTGCCAGCAGTGGGCTGGATACGCAGTATTTT. Its translation: CASSGLDTQYF. The gene calls are TRBV2 and TRBJ2-3; D call uncertain. V was shortened by 4 bases and J by 6 bases, with 5 bases between the two germline ends. The germline V gene encodes CDR1 SNHLY and CDR2 FYNNEI. CDR3 length: 11 residues.

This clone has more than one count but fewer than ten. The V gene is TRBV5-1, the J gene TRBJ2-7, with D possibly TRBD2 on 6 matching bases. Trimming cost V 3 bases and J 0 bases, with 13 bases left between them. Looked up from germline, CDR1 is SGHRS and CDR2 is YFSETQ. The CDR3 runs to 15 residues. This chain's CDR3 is CASSYAGLTSYEQYF. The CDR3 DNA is TGCGCCAGCAGCTACGCGGGACTGACCTCCTACGAGCAGTACTTC.

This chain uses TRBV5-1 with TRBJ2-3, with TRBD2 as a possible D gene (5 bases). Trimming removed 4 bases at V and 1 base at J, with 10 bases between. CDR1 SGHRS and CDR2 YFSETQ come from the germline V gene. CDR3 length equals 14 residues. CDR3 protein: CASSKRSGTDTQYF. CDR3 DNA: TGCGCCAGCAGCAAGCGTAGCGGCACAGATACGCAGTATTTT.

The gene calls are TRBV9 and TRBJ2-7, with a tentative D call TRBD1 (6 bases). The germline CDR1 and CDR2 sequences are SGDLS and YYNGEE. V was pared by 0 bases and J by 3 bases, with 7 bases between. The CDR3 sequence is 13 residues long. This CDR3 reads CASSVGDNYEQYF. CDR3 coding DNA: TGTGCCAGCAGCGTAGGGGACAACTACGAGCAGTACTTC.

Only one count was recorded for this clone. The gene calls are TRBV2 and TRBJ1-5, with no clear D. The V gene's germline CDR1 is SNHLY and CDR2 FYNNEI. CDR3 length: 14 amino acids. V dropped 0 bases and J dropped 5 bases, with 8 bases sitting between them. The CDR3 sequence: CASSEAGSDQPQHF. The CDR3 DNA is TGTGCCAGCAGTGAAGCAGGGAGCGATCAGCCCCAGCATTTT. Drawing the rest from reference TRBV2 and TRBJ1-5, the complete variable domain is EPEVTQTPSHQVTQMGQEVILRCVPISNHLYFYWYRQILGQKVEFLVSFYNNEISEKSEIFDDQFSVERPDGSNFTLKIRSTKLEDSAMYFCASSEAGSDQPQHFGDGTRLSIL.

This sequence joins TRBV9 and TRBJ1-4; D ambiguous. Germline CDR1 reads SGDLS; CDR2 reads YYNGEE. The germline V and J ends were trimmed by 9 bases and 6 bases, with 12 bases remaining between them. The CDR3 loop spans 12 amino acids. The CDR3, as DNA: TGTGCCACGCCGCGGGGATATGAAAAACTGTTTTTT. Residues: CATPRGYEKLFF.

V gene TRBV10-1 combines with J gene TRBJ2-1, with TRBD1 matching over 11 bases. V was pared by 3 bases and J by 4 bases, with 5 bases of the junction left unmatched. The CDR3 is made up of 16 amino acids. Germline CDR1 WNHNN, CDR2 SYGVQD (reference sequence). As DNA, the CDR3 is TGCGCCAGCAGTGACAAAGGACAGGGGGCATACAATGAGCAGTTCTTC. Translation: CASSDKGQGAYNEQFF.

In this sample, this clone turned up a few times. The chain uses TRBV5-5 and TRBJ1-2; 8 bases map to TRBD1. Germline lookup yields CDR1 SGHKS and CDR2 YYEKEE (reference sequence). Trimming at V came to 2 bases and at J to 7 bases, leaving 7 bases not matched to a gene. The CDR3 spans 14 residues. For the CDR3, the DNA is TGTGCCAGCAGCTTCTATACAGGGGGGAGTGGCTACACCTTC. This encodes CASSFYTGGSGYTF.

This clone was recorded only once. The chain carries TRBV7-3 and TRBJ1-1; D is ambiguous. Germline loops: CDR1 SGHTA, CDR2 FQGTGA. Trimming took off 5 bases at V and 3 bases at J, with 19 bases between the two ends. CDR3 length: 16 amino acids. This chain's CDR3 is CASSQNGRVGDTEAFF. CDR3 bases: TGTGCCAGCAGCCAAAATGGGAGGGTCGGTGACACTGAAGCTTTCTTT.

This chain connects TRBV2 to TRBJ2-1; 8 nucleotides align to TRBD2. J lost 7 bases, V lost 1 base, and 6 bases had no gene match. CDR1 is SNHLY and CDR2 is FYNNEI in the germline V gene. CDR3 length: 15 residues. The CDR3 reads CASSEGGGPGNEQFF. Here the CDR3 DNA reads TGTGCCAGCAGTGAAGGCGGGGGGCCGGGGAATGAGCAGTTCTTC.